The 18 T cell receptor beta chains in this list originate from one sample, sequenced in a study of OX40 agonist ivuxolimab in advanced cancers. Some clones are missing from TCRdb's copy, which holds only in-frame ones; the method was immunoSEQ multiplex PCR. The profile shows about 79,000 clones, about nine tenths of them singletons. The input for sequencing was CD4+ or CD8+ T cells sorted from blood, taken in a trial of the OX40 agonist ivuxolimab. Source of these receptors: an adult with an advanced solid tumor such as melanoma, head and neck, liver or kidney cancer.

The chain's CDR3 is CASSHLGIRETQYF. The CDR3 DNA is TGTGCCAGCAGCCACCTTGGGATCAGGGAGACCCAGTACTTC. V is TRBV6-1 and J is TRBJ2-5; D is uncertain. The CDR3 spans 14 residues. Germline V gene sequence: CDR1 MNHNS, CDR2 SASEGT. Deletions cut 6 bases from V and 5 bases from J, with 16 bases between.

The rearrangement links TRBV4-1 to TRBJ2-3; D not resolved. The CDR3 is 13 residues long. The germline CDR1 and CDR2 sequences are MGHRA and YSYEKL. V was pared by 0 bases and J by 14 bases, with 15 bases between. The CDR3 DNA reads TGCGCCAGCAGCCAAGATGCCTGGCGGAGACTGTATTTT. Protein: CASSQDAWRRLYF.

The chain has TRBV27 and TRBJ2-3, with no clear D. CDR1 is MNHEY, CDR2 SMNVEV, per germline (reference sequence). Trimming cost V 4 bases and J 0 bases, with 14 bases left between them. This CDR3 comprises 16 residues. For the CDR3, the DNA is TGTGCCAGCAGTTCCCTTTCGAGAGCTAGCACAGATACGCAGTATTTT. It is translated as CASSSLSRASTDTQYF.

V and J are TRBV6-1 and TRBJ1-2, with D perhaps matching TRBD1 (6 bases). V lost 2 bases and J 3 bases, leaving 13 bases between the germline ends. The CDR3 sequence is 15 residues long. Per germline, CDR1 MNHNS and CDR2 SASEGT. DNA for the CDR3: TGTGCCAGCAGTGAATTCCGGACAGCCGACTATGGCTACACCTTC. Protein product: CASSEFRTADYGYTF.

The rearrangement links TRBV5-1 to TRBJ2-7, with a tentative D call TRBD2 (8 bases). In germline, CDR1 is SGHRS, CDR2 YFSETQ. Trimming cost V 4 bases and J 4 bases, with 18 bases left between them. CDR3 length: 15 residues. CDR3 nucleotide sequence: TGCGCCAGCAGCCCCGGGGGGGACAGACTGTACGAGCAGTACTTC. It translates to CASSPGGDRLYEQYF.

This clone has just one count. The chain carries TRBV9 and TRBJ2-1, with D possibly being TRBD2 (5 bases). The CDR3 covers 15 residues. The germline gives CDR1 SGDLS, CDR2 YYNGEE. Trimming pared 6 bases from V and 1 base from J, leaving 14 bases between. CDR3 in amino acids: CASTVNPGSYNEQFF. For the CDR3, the DNA is TGTGCCAGCACCGTCAACCCGGGGTCCTACAATGAGCAGTTCTTC.

The V gene is TRBV28, the J gene TRBJ1-1, with D hard to call. V lost 3 bases and J lost 10, with 12 bases in between. CDR1 and CDR2 from the germline V gene are MDHEN and SYDVKM. The CDR3 has 12 amino acids. CDR3 coding DNA: TGTGCCAGCAGTTTTCCGGGAAGAGGAGCTTTCTTT. This gives the protein CASSFPGRGAFF.

The J gene is TRBJ2-7, the V gene TRBV7-2; unclear D gene. From germline, CDR1 is SGHTA and CDR2 FQGNSA. The CDR3 has 13 residues. V gave up 2 bases and J gave up 2 bases, with 7 bases separating them. The CDR3 is CASSLLPTYEQYF. The CDR3 DNA reads TGTGCCAGCAGCTTACTCCCGACCTACGAGCAGTACTTC. The full variable domain, with the rest looked up from reference TRBV7-2 and TRBJ2-7, is GAGVSQSPSNKVTEKGKDVELRCDPISGHTALYWYRQSLGQGLEFLIYFQGNSAPDKSGLPSDRFSAERTGGSVSTLTIQRTQQEDSAVYLCASSLLPTYEQYFGPGTRLTVT.

The chain uses TRBV6-1 and TRBJ2-7; the match to TRBD1 covers 7 bases. This CDR3 region has 15 residues. V lost 7 bases, J lost 4 bases, and 13 bases stayed unmatched. Germline loops: CDR1 MNHNS, CDR2 SASEGT. This CDR3 reads CASTRYRGPHYEQYF. In DNA form, the CDR3 reads TGTGCCAGCACCCGATACAGGGGCCCGCATTACGAGCAGTACTTC.

The V call is TRBV19, the J call TRBJ2-7; 8 positions agree with TRBD1. The CDR3 is 14 amino acids. In germline, CDR1 is LNHDA, CDR2 SQIVND (reference sequence). V lost 6 bases and J lost 2; bases outside the gene matches: 6. CDR3 in amino acids: CASSLGQGPYEQYF. The CDR3 coding sequence is TGTGCCAGTAGCCTCGGACAGGGACCCTACGAGCAGTACTTC.

This chain uses TRBV6-1 with TRBJ1-3; 7 nucleotides align to TRBD1. Per the germline V gene, CDR1 is MNHNS and CDR2 is SASEGT. CDR3 length: 14 amino acids. J was trimmed by 8 bases and V by 3 bases; bases with no gene match: 7. In DNA form, the CDR3 reads TGTGCCAGCAGTGACGACAGGGTTGTATACACCATATATTTT. Translated: CASSDDRVVYTIYF.

V gene TRBV5-1 combines with J gene TRBJ2-2, with TRBD2 matching over 8 bases. The J segment lost 5 bases and the V segment lost 0 bases, leaving 3 bases of the junction unmatched. Germline CDR1 SGHRS, CDR2 YFSETQ. The CDR3 spans 15 residues. The DNA for the CDR3 is TGCGCCAGCAGCTTGGATGGGACTAGGACCGGGGAGCTGTTTTTT. Translated, it gives CASSLDGTRTGELFF.

The V gene is TRBV11-2, the J gene TRBJ2-1, with TRBD2 matching 7 bases. Germline V gene data show CDR1 as SGHAT and CDR2 as FQNNGV. The CDR3 length is 13 residues. The junction had 7 bases not matched to a gene; V was cut back by 10 bases and J by 4 bases. This CDR3 is CATRTSAYNEQFF. DNA for the CDR3: TGTGCCACCAGGACTAGTGCTTACAATGAGCAGTTCTTC.

V gene TRBV2 combines with J gene TRBJ2-1; 11 nucleotides align to TRBD2. This CDR3 is built from 14 residues. The junction had 4 bases not matched to a gene; V was cut back by 8 bases and J by 4 bases. CDR1 SNHLY and CDR2 FYNNEI come from the germline V gene. CDR3 bases: TGTGCCAGCTCTAGGACTAGCGGGTACAATGAGCAGTTCTTC. Residues: CASSRTSGYNEQFF.

This rearrangement joins TRBV10-3 to TRBJ2-5; 14 nucleotides line up with TRBD2. CDR1 is ENHRY and CDR2 is SYGVKD in the germline V gene. The CDR3 contains 17 residues. Unmatched junction bases numbered 6, after V lost 4 bases and J lost 2 bases. CDR3 DNA sequence: TGTGCCATCAGTGTAGCGACTAGCGGGAGGGATCAAGAGACCCAGTACTTC. Its protein product is CAISVATSGRDQETQYF.

This chain joins TRBV5-6 and TRBJ2-3; 7 bases map to TRBD2. This CDR3 spans 16 amino acids. Germline values: CDR1 SGHDT, CDR2 YYEEEE. V lost 4 bases and J lost 3; bases outside the gene matches: 11. Here the CDR3 reads CASSGIQRELTDTQYF. CDR3 bases: TGTGCCAGCAGCGGGATCCAGCGGGAATTGACAGATACGCAGTATTTT.

This clone was recorded once. The DNA of the CDR3 is TGTGCCAGCAGCGCCCGTGGAGGGGCAGGGGGTGATGGCTACACCTTC. Protein sequence: CASSARGGAGGDGYTF. The V and J genes are TRBV9 and TRBJ1-2, with 7 nucleotides matching TRBD1. The CDR3 runs to 16 residues. Germline CDR1 reads SGDLS; CDR2 reads YYNGEE. J lost 6 bases, V lost 3 bases, and 14 bases had no gene match.

The chain recombines TRBV5-6 with TRBJ1-2; D is undetermined. The CDR3 extends over 13 amino acids. Between the trimmed V and J ends, which lost 0 bases and 7 bases, there was a span of 10 bases. Germline CDR1 and CDR2: SGHDT and YYEEEE. CDR3 DNA: TGTGCCAGCAGCTTGGACGGACCGAGTGGCTACACCTTC. Its translation: CASSLDGPSGYTF. Based on the CDR3 plus reference TRBV5-6 and TRBJ1-2, the full variable domain is DAGVTQSPTHLIKTRGQQVTLRCSPKSGHDTVSWYQQALGQGPQFIFQYYEEEERQRGNFPDRFSGHQFPNYSSELNVNALLLGDSALYLCASSLDGPSGYTFGSGTRLTVV.